This passage covers 24 T cell receptor beta chains from one sample sequenced in a study of blood T cell repertoires in COVID-19. Clones were read by immunoSEQ multiplex PCR, and TCRdb kept only the in-frame ones, dropping some. The sample consists of around 250,000 clones, roughly 80% of them appearing once. Input material: peripheral blood. The receptor set was obtained from a woman aged 18-30 years with acute or convalescent COVID-19.

The chain has TRBV25-1 and TRBJ1-2; TRBD1 matches 8 bases. Trimming at V came to 2 bases and at J to 8 bases, leaving 7 bases not matched to a gene. Germline V lookup: CDR1 MGHDK, CDR2 SYGVNS. This CDR3 region has 14 residues. The CDR3 protein is CASSELAGGEGYTF. The CDR3 bases are TGTGCCAGCAGTGAACTTGCAGGGGGCGAGGGCTACACCTTC.

The chain's CDR3 is CASSLSATSGNTIYF. CDR3 in DNA: TGTGCCAGCAGTTTATCGGCAACCTCTGGAAACACCATATATTTT. The J gene is TRBJ1-3, the V gene TRBV27, with D unclear. Between the trimmed V and J ends, which lost 0 bases and 0 bases, there was a span of 6 bases. The CDR3 totals 15 residues. CDR1 and CDR2 (germline): MNHEY, SMNVEV (reference sequence).

This rearrangement joins TRBV2 to TRBJ2-1, with 11 bases matching TRBD1. The CDR3 loop spans 15 amino acids. Per the germline V gene, CDR1 is SNHLY and CDR2 is FYNNEI. Unmatched junction bases numbered 7, after V lost 5 bases and J lost 7 bases. CDR3 region: CASSSDRGRGNEQFF. The CDR3 DNA follows: TGTGCCAGCAGTTCGGACAGGGGGCGAGGGAATGAGCAGTTCTTC.

The chain is built from TRBV11-3 and TRBJ2-1; D possibly corresponds to TRBD2 (6 bases). V lost 1 base to trimming and J lost 7 bases, with 17 bases between them. The CDR3 spans 16 residues. Germline lookup yields CDR1 SGHNT and CDR2 YENEEA. Written as DNA, the CDR3 is TGTGCCAGCAGCTTAGGGTTAGCGGAAAGGGATAATGAGCAGTTCTTC. This codes for CASSLGLAERDNEQFF. Using reference TRBV11-3 and TRBJ2-1 for the parts outside the CDR3, the full variable domain is EAGVVQSPRYKIIEKKQPVAFWCNPISGHNTLYWYLQNLGQGPELLIRYENEEAVDDSQLPKDRFSAERLKGVDSTLKIQPAELGDSAVYLCASSLGLAERDNEQFFGPGTRLTVL.

The genes are TRBV27 and TRBJ2-7; D is ambiguous. V lost 0 bases and J 1 base, leaving 10 bases between the germline ends. CDR3 size: 15 residues. CDR1 MNHEY and CDR2 SMNVEV come from the germline V gene (reference sequence). The CDR3 DNA reads as TGTGCCAGCAGTTTATCGGTAGCCAGATCCTACGAGCAGTACTTC. Its translation: CASSLSVARSYEQYF.

The V and J genes are TRBV14 and TRBJ1-1; D perhaps matches TRBD1 (5 bases). The CDR3 sequence is 14 residues long. V dropped 4 bases and J dropped 0 bases, with 9 bases sitting between them. The germline CDR1 and CDR2 sequences are SGHDN and FVKESK. The CDR3 loop reads CASSLRQLNTEAFF. In DNA, the CDR3 is TGTGCCAGCAGCCTACGACAGCTGAACACTGAAGCTTTCTTT.

The chain couples TRBV11-2 to TRBJ2-1; 9 nucleotides match TRBD2. The CDR3 length is 16 residues. Trimming at V came to 4 bases and at J to 12 bases, leaving 16 bases not matched to a gene. The germline CDR1 and CDR2 sequences are SGHAT and FQNNGV. This chain's CDR3 is CASSSLGAGLAQVQFF. The DNA for the CDR3 is TGTGCCAGCAGCTCCCTAGGGGCGGGACTAGCCCAGGTGCAGTTCTTC. The complete variable domain, with remaining parts taken from reference TRBV11-2 and TRBJ2-1, reads EAGVAQSPRYKIIEKRQSVAFWCNPISGHATLYWYQQILGQGPKLLIQFQNNGVVDDSQLPKDRFSAERLKGVDSTLKIQPAKLEDSAVYLCASSSLGAGLAQVQFFGPGTRLTVL.

This chain joins TRBV7-6 and TRBJ1-2, with D perhaps TRBD1 (6 bases). Trimming left V 5 bases short and J 2 bases short, with 12 bases between. CDR3 length: 14 residues. Germline loops: CDR1 SGHVS, CDR2 FNYEAQ. CDR3 DNA sequence: TGTGCCAGCAGCCCCGGGACACCAAACTATGGCTACACCTTC. It specifies CASSPGTPNYGYTF.

The rearrangement joins TRBV7-9 to TRBJ2-5; 8 bases fit TRBD1. From germline, CDR1 is SEHNR and CDR2 FQNEAQ (reference sequence). The trim removed 1 base at V and 4 bases at J, leaving 5 bases unmatched. This CDR3 comprises 15 residues. The DNA of the CDR3 is TGTGCCAGCAGCTTAGGGGTCAGGGGGCGAGAGACCCAGTACTTC. Protein product: CASSLGVRGRETQYF.

The genes are TRBV29-1 and TRBJ1-1, with D uncertain. V lost 7 bases to trimming and J lost 4 bases, with 19 bases between them. Germline loops: CDR1 SQVTM, CDR2 ANQGSEA. CDR3 size: 14 residues. The CDR3 bases are TGCAGCGGGCGCCCCTTTATAGCCAGCACTGAAGCTTTCTTT. It codes for CSGRPFIASTEAFF.

The chain has TRBV1 and TRBJ1-3. TRBV1 is described as a pseudogene. The CDR3 has 17 amino acids. CDR3 DNA sequence: TGCACCAGCAGCCAAGAACCCCGCAGGGAGGTTGGAAACACCATATATTTT. This sequence encodes CTSSQEPRREVGNTIYF.

The chain uses TRBV7-9 and TRBJ2-7, with 9 bases identical to TRBD1. J was trimmed by 5 bases and V by 5 bases; bases with no gene match: 10. The V gene's germline CDR1 is SEHNR and CDR2 FQNEAQ (reference sequence). The CDR3 runs 15 residues. CDR3 region: CASSPRYGTGNEQYF. The CDR3, as DNA: TGTGCCAGCAGCCCCAGATACGGGACAGGGAACGAGCAGTACTTC. Complete variable domain (other parts from reference TRBV7-9 and TRBJ2-7): DTGVSQNPRHKITKRGQNVTFRCDPISEHNRLYWYRQTLGQGPEFLTYFQNEAQLEKSRLLSDRFSAERPKGSFSTLEIQRTEQGDSAMYLCASSPRYGTGNEQYFGPGTRLTVT.

This chain joins TRBV4-3 and TRBJ1-4, with D perhaps matching TRBD1 (6 bases). Germline loops: CDR1 LGHNA, CDR2 YSLEER. The CDR3 contains 13 residues. With 4 bases removed from V and 5 bases from J, the gap between germline ends came to 8 bases. The CDR3 DNA reads as TGCGCCAGCAGCCGAGACAGGAATGAAAAACTGTTTTTT. Encoded protein: CASSRDRNEKLFF.

The chain employs TRBV5-1 and TRBJ2-2; 11 positions match TRBD1. CDR1 and CDR2 from the germline V gene are SGHRS and YFSETQ. V trimming: 0 bases; J trimming: 2 bases; junction bases outside the gene matches: 9. The CDR3 has 19 amino acids. The CDR3 loop is CASSLARTGGRPNTGELFF. CDR3 sequence (DNA): TGCGCCAGCAGCTTGGCGAGGACAGGGGGCAGGCCCAACACCGGGGAGCTGTTTTTT.

This rearrangement joins TRBV7-9 to TRBJ2-1; TRBD2 is a possible D gene (5 bases). Trimming stripped 5 bases from V and 4 bases from J, with 15 bases between. This CDR3 spans 15 amino acids. Germline CDR1 reads SEHNR; CDR2 reads FQNEAQ (reference sequence). CDR3 DNA sequence: TGTGCCAGCAGCCCGCGGATACTAGGTTACAATGAGCAGTTCTTC. Translated: CASSPRILGYNEQFF.

The CDR3 DNA reads TGTGCCAGCAGTTTACAGGGGGTTGTTTTTAATGAGCAGTTCTTC. The encoded protein is CASSLQGVVFNEQFF. The chain carries TRBV28 and TRBJ2-1; 7 bases are shared with TRBD1. The germline gives CDR1 MDHEN, CDR2 SYDVKM. J gave up 7 bases and V 2 bases, and 8 bases lay outside the gene matches. The CDR3 has 15 residues.

This clone was recorded only once. The rearrangement links TRBV7-6 to TRBJ1-3, with D maybe TRBD1 (6 bases). This CDR3 contains 16 residues. Germline assignment: CDR1 SGHVS and CDR2 FNYEAQ. Trimming pared 5 bases from V and 0 bases from J, leaving 14 bases between. The DNA of the CDR3 is TGTGCCAGCAGCCTTGGACAGTTCCTCTCTGGAAACACCATATATTTT. Amino acids: CASSLGQFLSGNTIYF.

This clone was seen more than once but under ten times. The sample holds other DNA sequences that translate to the same CDR3. The V and J genes are TRBV7-2 and TRBJ2-5, with D possibly matching TRBD1 (5 bases). V lost 3 bases to trimming and J lost 2 bases, with 7 bases between them. Looked up from germline, CDR1 is SGHTA and CDR2 is FQGNSA. The CDR3 has 13 residues. CDR3 DNA: TGTGCCAGCAGCTTGGGGCAGCAAGAGACCCAGTACTTC. Translated, it gives CASSLGQQETQYF.

The chain joins TRBV5-1 to TRBJ2-3; 7 nucleotides align to TRBD1. Germline values: CDR1 SGHRS, CDR2 YFSETQ. The J segment lost 4 bases and the V segment lost 4 bases, leaving 9 bases of the junction unmatched. This CDR3 is 15 amino acids long. The DNA for the CDR3 is TGCGCCAGCAGCGCAGAACAGGGGCTGGCAGATACGCAGTATTTT. It translates to CASSAEQGLADTQYF.

The V and J genes are TRBV27 and TRBJ1-2, with 7 bases identical to TRBD1. Germline V gene lookup returns CDR1 MNHEY and CDR2 SMNVEV (reference sequence). With 1 base clipped from V and 6 bases from J, the junction kept 11 bases outside the gene matches. The CDR3 is 16 residues long. The CDR3 DNA reads TGTGCCAGCAGTTTATTCGTCCCAGGGGGGAAGGATGGCTACACCTTC. It encodes CASSLFVPGGKDGYTF.

This clone was counted a few times. This rearrangement joins TRBV11-1 to TRBJ1-1, with a weak D call TRBD1 (5 bases). The germline V gene has CDR1 SGHAT and CDR2 FQDESV (reference sequence). Trimming left V 4 bases short and J 4 bases short, with 19 bases between. This CDR3 has 16 amino acids. CDR3 region: CASSSRGRSRITEAFF. CDR3 sequence (DNA): TGTGCCAGCAGCTCAAGGGGCAGGTCGAGGATCACTGAAGCTTTCTTT. The variable domain in full, with the rest retrieved from reference TRBV11-1 and TRBJ1-1, is EAEVAQSPRYKITEKSQAVAFWCDPISGHATLYWYRQILGQGPELLVQFQDESVVDDSQLPKDRFSAERLKGVDSTLKIQPAELGDSAMYLCASSSRGRSRITEAFFGQGTRLTVV.

The CDR3 DNA reads as TGTGCCAGCAGCTTAGAGGGTTGGGGGACTGGGTCCTACGAGCAGTACTTC. Amino acids: CASSLEGWGTGSYEQYF. The chain has TRBV13 and TRBJ2-7; D may be TRBD2 (6 bases). V lost 1 base and J 1 base, leaving 17 bases between the germline ends. Germline V lookup: CDR1 PRHDT, CDR2 FYEKMQ (reference sequence). The CDR3 has 17 amino acids. The variable domain in full, with the rest retrieved from reference TRBV13 and TRBJ2-7, is AAGVIQSPRHLIKEKRETATLKCYPIPRHDTVYWYQQGPGQDPQFLISFYEKMQSDKGSIPDRFSAQQFSDYHSELNMSSLELGDSALYFCASSLEGWGTGSYEQYFGPGTRLTVT.

This chain connects TRBV21-1 to TRBJ1-2; the table's TRBD1 call for D was not verified on the DNA. TRBV21-1 is flagged as a pseudogene. This CDR3 comprises 15 residues. Here the CDR3 reads CASSSPTGVNYGYTF. The CDR3 bases are TGTGCCAGCAGCAGCCCGACAGGGGTTAACTATGGCTACACCTTC.

The chain joins TRBV3-1 (or the pseudogene TRBV3-2) to TRBJ2-7; D is possibly TRBD2 (5 bases). Germline V CDR1 and CDR2: LGHDT, YNNKEL (reference sequence). The CDR3 runs 17 residues. V was cut by 0 bases and J by 5 bases, with 20 bases left in between. In nucleotides, the CDR3 is TGTGCCAGCAGCCAAGATAGGCCTAGCCTCATTGTAAACGAGCAGTACTTC. This translates into CASSQDRPSLIVNEQYF.